These 24 T cell receptor beta chains came from one sample sequenced in a study of shared clonotypes between healthy human individuals. The naive CD8 population came from CD45RO-negative cells selected for CCR7, without terminally differentiated effector memory CD45RA+ cells. Generated by immunoSEQ multiplex PCR, the TCRdb table keeps only in-frame clones and is missing some. The data contain around 620,000 clones, 85% to 95% of them singletons. The source material was naive CD8+ T cells sorted from blood. Receptors were obtained from a woman in her 30s in good health.

The chain has TRBV4-1 and TRBJ1-6; D is undetermined. This CDR3 spans 15 amino acids. Between the trimmed V and J ends, which lost 1 base and 5 bases, there was a span of 9 bases. Germline V gene data show CDR1 as MGHRA and CDR2 as YSYEKL. The CDR3 DNA follows: TGCGCCAGCAGCCAAGCCGGGTTTGATAATTCACCCCTCCACTTT. This encodes CASSQAGFDNSPLHF.

A single count supports this clone. The gene calls are TRBV27 and TRBJ2-7, with 9 nucleotides matching TRBD2. Germline V gene data show CDR1 as MNHEY and CDR2 as SMNVEV (reference sequence). This CDR3 contains 19 residues. After removal of 9 bases from V and 6 bases from J, the junction contained 27 bases not matched to a gene. The CDR3 DNA reads TGTGCCAGTGCATGGTCGGGAGTAAACCTTGGGCGGGAGGGATCCGAGCAGTACTTC. Its protein is CASAWSGVNLGREGSEQYF.

This clone was detected only once. Within the sample, other DNA sequences also encode this same CDR3. J is TRBJ2-1 and V is TRBV29-1; 12 positions agree with TRBD2. J lost 4 bases, V lost 6 bases, and 4 bases had no gene match. Germline values: CDR1 SQVTM, CDR2 ANQGSEA. This CDR3 has 14 residues. DNA of the CDR3: TGCAGCGTGGAACTAGCGGGAGGATACAATGAGCAGTTCTTC. As protein: CSVELAGGYNEQFF.

This chain uses TRBV2 with TRBJ2-5, with TRBD2 matching over 8 bases. The germline V gene encodes CDR1 SNHLY and CDR2 FYNNEI. V trimming: 8 bases; J trimming: 0 bases; junction bases outside the gene matches: 2. This CDR3 has 13 residues. Here the CDR3 reads CASLAGHQETQYF. The CDR3 DNA sequence: TGTGCCAGCTTAGCGGGGCACCAAGAGACCCAGTACTTC.

This chain uses TRBV28 with TRBJ2-7; the D gene is possibly TRBD2 (5 bases). V lost 2 bases to trimming and J lost 2 bases, with 13 bases between them. From germline, CDR1 is MDHEN and CDR2 SYDVKM. The CDR3 spans 15 residues. CDR3 region: CASSLTGGPPYEQYF. In DNA, the CDR3 is TGTGCCAGCAGTTTAACGGGCGGGCCTCCCTACGAGCAGTACTTC.

The V gene is TRBV6-5, the J gene TRBJ1-4, with D unresolved. V was shortened by 5 bases and J by 7 bases, with 11 bases between the two germline ends. Per the germline V gene, CDR1 is MNHEY and CDR2 is SVGAGI. The CDR3 has 13 amino acids. The CDR3 nucleotides are TGTGCCAGCAGTGGTGACAACGCTGAAAAACTGTTTTTT. It translates to CASSGDNAEKLFF.

The chain carries TRBV29-1 and TRBJ2-7; TRBD1 might be the D (5 bases). V was shortened by 4 bases and J by 3 bases, with 10 bases between the two germline ends. Germline lookup yields CDR1 SQVTM and CDR2 ANQGSEA. This CDR3 is 12 amino acids long. CDR3 sequence: CSVVGPDYEQYF. In nucleotides, the CDR3 is TGCAGCGTTGTGGGGCCCGACTACGAGCAGTACTTC.

The rearrangement links TRBV9 to TRBJ2-6, with 10 bases fitting TRBD2. This CDR3 is 16 amino acids long. The germline CDR1 and CDR2 sequences are SGDLS and YYNGEE. The trim removed 5 bases at V and 2 bases at J, leaving 4 bases unmatched. The CDR3 loop reads CASRGTSVPGANVLTF. CDR3 nucleotide sequence: TGTGCCAGCAGAGGGACTAGCGTCCCTGGGGCCAACGTCCTGACTTTC.

This clone appeared once. V usage is TRBV10-3 and J usage is TRBJ1-1; D ambiguous. This CDR3 contains 13 residues. V gave up 0 bases and J gave up 5 bases, with 7 bases separating them. The V gene's germline CDR1 is ENHRY and CDR2 SYGVKD. CDR3 region: CAISESGWTEAFF. Here the CDR3 DNA reads TGTGCCATCAGTGAGTCAGGTTGGACTGAAGCTTTCTTT.

The V call is TRBV7-9, the J call TRBJ2-7; D is possibly TRBD2 (5 bases). Deletions cut 1 base from V and 7 bases from J, with 17 bases between. The CDR3 is made up of 15 amino acids. The V gene's germline CDR1 is SEHNR and CDR2 FQNEAQ (reference sequence). The CDR3 DNA sequence: TGTGCCAGCAGCTTAGGGACGGCCAACGGGGAAGAGCAGTACTTC. This encodes CASSLGTANGEEQYF.

The V call is TRBV6-1, the J call TRBJ1-1, with D unresolved. V lost 2 bases and J lost 0, with 10 bases in between. This CDR3 is built from 15 residues. CDR1 is MNHNS, CDR2 SASEGT, per germline. The CDR3 nucleotides are TGTGCCAGCAGTGAACCCTACGATATGAACACTGAAGCTTTCTTT. Protein sequence: CASSEPYDMNTEAFF.

The chain joins TRBV9 to TRBJ2-7; D unresolved. This CDR3 region has 15 residues. CDR1 and CDR2 (germline): SGDLS, YYNGEE. V lost 0 bases, J lost 6 bases, and 16 bases lay in between. CDR3 nucleotides: TGTGCCAGCAGCGTAGCTTCGGCAGGAATTGCCGAGCAGTACTTC. It specifies CASSVASAGIAEQYF. Supplemented by reference TRBV9 and TRBJ2-7, the full variable domain reads DSGVTQTPKHLITATGQRVTLRCSPRSGDLSVYWYQQSLDQGLQFLIQYYNGEERAKGNILERFSAQQFPDLHSELNLSSLELGDSALYFCASSVASAGIAEQYFGPGTRLTVT.

This rearrangement joins TRBV5-6 to TRBJ1-1; D is ambiguous. This CDR3 has 12 amino acids. In germline, CDR1 is SGHDT, CDR2 YYEEEE. Trimming removed 4 bases at V and 7 bases at J, with 11 bases between. This CDR3 is CASSLGEGEAFF. Written as DNA, the CDR3 is TGTGCCAGCAGCCTGGGTGAGGGTGAAGCTTTCTTT.

This chain connects TRBV6-5 to TRBJ2-5; D may be TRBD1 (5 bases). Gene TRBJ2-7 matches the end of the DNA better, so the J call may be wrong. CDR3 length: 11 amino acids. Germline values: CDR1 MNHEY, CDR2 SVGAGI. CDR3 nucleotides: TGTGCCAGCAGAGACAGCTACGAGCAGTACTTC. This gives the protein CASRDSYEQYF.

The CDR3 sequence: CASTLDRDQNQPQHF. The CDR3 region has the DNA TGTGCCAGTACTCTCGACCGGGACCAAAATCAGCCCCAGCATTTT. This chain connects TRBV19 to TRBJ1-5, with a tentative D call TRBD1 (5 bases). Germline V CDR1 and CDR2: LNHDA, SQIVND (reference sequence). This CDR3 comprises 15 residues. Trimming took off 7 bases at V and 4 bases at J, with 17 bases between the two ends.

The chain uses TRBV15 and TRBJ2-7; 8 nucleotides agree with TRBD2. Germline V gene data show CDR1 as LNHNV and CDR2 as YYDKDF (reference sequence). The CDR3 consists of 15 residues. With V trimmed by 3 bases and J by 5 bases, 9 bases remained unmatched. The CDR3 sequence is CATSSRGGGKHEQYF. DNA of the CDR3: TGTGCCACCAGCAGTCGGGGGGGCGGCAAGCACGAGCAGTACTTC.

The chain has TRBV28 and TRBJ1-1, with D tentatively TRBD1 (5 bases). CDR3 length equals 14 residues. V was clipped by 2 bases and J by 1 base, with 8 bases between them. CDR1 and CDR2 from the germline V gene are MDHEN and SYDVKM. The CDR3 DNA is TGTGCCAGCAGTTTAAGCAGGGAGAACACTGAAGCTTTCTTT. Its translation: CASSLSRENTEAFF.

This rearrangement joins TRBV5-5 to TRBJ1-5; TRBD1 is a possible D gene (5 bases). The CDR3 loop spans 17 amino acids. Trimming cost V 0 bases and J 4 bases, with 17 bases left between them. Germline V lookup: CDR1 SGHKS, CDR2 YYEKEE (reference sequence). CDR3 sequence (DNA): TGTGCCAGCAGCTTGGCCGGGACTCCCCGGGGAAATCAGCCCCAGCATTTT. This encodes CASSLAGTPRGNQPQHF. The whole variable domain, remainder taken from reference TRBV5-5 and TRBJ1-5, is DAGVTQSPTHLIKTRGQQVTLRCSPISGHKSVSWYQQVLGQGPQFIFQYYEKEERGRGNFPDRFSARQFPNYSSELNVNALLLGDSALYLCASSLAGTPRGNQPQHFGDGTRLSIL.

The chain couples TRBV19 to TRBJ1-5; D is uncertain. CDR1 and CDR2 (germline): LNHDA, SQIVND (reference sequence). The CDR3 length is 15 residues. V was clipped by 3 bases and J by 0 bases, with 9 bases between them. CDR3 sequence reads: CASSIVGYSNQPQHF. In DNA form, the CDR3 reads TGTGCCAGTAGTATTGTGGGCTATAGCAATCAGCCCCAGCATTTT.

The chain couples TRBV5-1 to TRBJ2-1; D is unresolved. Looked up from germline, CDR1 is SGHRS and CDR2 is YFSETQ. The CDR3 loop spans 12 amino acids. Trimming removed 4 bases from V and 8 bases from J, with 10 bases in between. In DNA form, the CDR3 reads TGCGCCAGCAGCCCCGAAGGGTATGAGCAGTTCTTC. Translating gives CASSPEGYEQFF.

This chain joins TRBV11-3 and TRBJ2-1, with D maybe TRBD2 (5 bases). The CDR3 covers 14 residues. Germline CDR1 is SGHNT and CDR2 is YENEEA. With 4 bases removed from V and 7 bases from J, the gap between germline ends came to 14 bases. In nucleotides, the CDR3 is TGTGCCAGCAGCTCTAGCTGGACTTCTAATGAGCAGTTCTTC. It yields the protein CASSSSWTSNEQFF.

The chain recombines TRBV27 with TRBJ2-7; no reliable D call. The CDR3 runs to 13 residues. From germline, CDR1 is MNHEY and CDR2 SMNVEV (reference sequence). The V and J ends lost 11 bases and 3 bases respectively, with 17 bases between them. CDR3 residues: CASCGLGHYEQYF. CDR3 nucleotide sequence: TGTGCCTCATGCGGTCTGGGCCACTACGAGCAGTACTTC.

The genes are TRBV27 and TRBJ2-7, with D possibly TRBD1 on 5 matching bases. This CDR3 contains 14 residues. V lost 5 bases and J lost 6, with 17 bases in between. Germline CDR1 is MNHEY and CDR2 is SMNVEV (reference sequence). CDR3 amino acids: CASSPFIRAPEQYF. CDR3 coding DNA: TGTGCCAGCAGTCCGTTCATCAGGGCTCCCGAGCAGTACTTC.

This rearrangement joins TRBV5-6 to TRBJ2-1; 14 positions agree with TRBD2. This CDR3 has 16 amino acids. V lost 4 bases to trimming and J lost 8 bases; unmatched junction nucleotides: 8. Germline V gene sequence: CDR1 SGHDT, CDR2 YYEEEE. CDR3: CASSGGTSGSGYEQFF. The DNA of the CDR3 is TGTGCCAGCAGCGGAGGGACTAGCGGGAGTGGGTATGAGCAGTTCTTC. Full variable domain (outside the CDR3, taken from reference TRBV5-6 and TRBJ2-1): DAGVTQSPTHLIKTRGQQVTLRCSPKSGHDTVSWYQQALGQGPQFIFQYYEEEERQRGNFPDRFSGHQFPNYSSELNVNALLLGDSALYLCASSGGTSGSGYEQFFGPGTRLTVL.